Listed below are T cell receptor beta chains from one sample, sequenced in a study of blood T cells in healthy people across ages. MiXCR, run by TCRdb on the 5' RACE reads, gives a single entry per CDR3 protein. The sample has over 500,000 distinct CDR3 sequences; about 26% are singletons. The sample also formed part of further work on T cells of mothers and their children.

The sequencing input was blood. These receptor sequences come from a boy younger than 10 in good health. CDR3s include the opening cysteine and the closing phenylalanine or tryptophan.

TRBJ1-5 TRBV15 CATSRAQGSPNQPQHF
TRBJ2-7 TRBV7-2 CASSTKTSYEQYF
TRBJ2-5 TRBV29-1 CSVAKTSGTETQYF
TRBJ2-5 TRBV28 CASSLWISGQETQYF
TRBJ1-4 TRBV13 CASSPRPGGEKLFF
TRBJ2-1 TRBV12-3/TRBV12-4 CASTGTGSYNEQFF
TRBJ2-3 TRBV10-3 CAISEGGTSGYTDTQYF
TRBJ2-5 TRBV7-2 CASSAWTGQRETQYF
. TRBV6-2/TRBV6-3 CASSRSNYEQYF
TRBJ2-3 TRBV19 CASSQGARDTQYF
TRBJ2-5 TRBV7-2 CASSLQGPGEETQYF
TRBJ2-1 TRBV29-1 CSVGTSGPNNEQFF
TRBJ2-7 TRBV29-1 CSIPTGGGYEQYF
TRBJ2-1 TRBV5-1 CASSLALAGFSYNEQFF
TRBJ2-7 TRBV20-1 CSARDPSAAYEQYF
TRBJ2-1 TRBV12-3/TRBV12-4 CASTEHSSYNEQFF
TRBJ2-5 TRBV6-1 CASSLRGTLSRETQYF